This T cell receptor (beta chain) stems from a study of blood T cell repertoires in COVID-19. Across the whole study: PBMCs, B-cell-depleted T cells, or T cells were the source of the cDNA or gDNA that made up the material.

Some clones are missing from TCRdb's copy, which holds only in-frame ones; the method was immunoSEQ multiplex PCR. The data hold some 45,000 clones, with more than 80% observed a single time. V was cut by 2 bases and J by 4 bases, with 9 bases left in between. The CDR3 spans 14 residues. Germline V gene lookup returns CDR1 MDHEN and CDR2 SYDVKM. Sequenced material: peripheral blood. The TCR comes from a man at least 80 years old in a cohort sampled during active COVID-19. This chain connects TRBV28 to TRBJ1-5; a possible D gene is TRBD1 (6 bases). In nucleotides, the CDR3 is TGTGCCAGCAGTTTAGACAGGCCAAATCAGCCCCAGCATTTT. Its protein is CASSLDRPNQPQHF.